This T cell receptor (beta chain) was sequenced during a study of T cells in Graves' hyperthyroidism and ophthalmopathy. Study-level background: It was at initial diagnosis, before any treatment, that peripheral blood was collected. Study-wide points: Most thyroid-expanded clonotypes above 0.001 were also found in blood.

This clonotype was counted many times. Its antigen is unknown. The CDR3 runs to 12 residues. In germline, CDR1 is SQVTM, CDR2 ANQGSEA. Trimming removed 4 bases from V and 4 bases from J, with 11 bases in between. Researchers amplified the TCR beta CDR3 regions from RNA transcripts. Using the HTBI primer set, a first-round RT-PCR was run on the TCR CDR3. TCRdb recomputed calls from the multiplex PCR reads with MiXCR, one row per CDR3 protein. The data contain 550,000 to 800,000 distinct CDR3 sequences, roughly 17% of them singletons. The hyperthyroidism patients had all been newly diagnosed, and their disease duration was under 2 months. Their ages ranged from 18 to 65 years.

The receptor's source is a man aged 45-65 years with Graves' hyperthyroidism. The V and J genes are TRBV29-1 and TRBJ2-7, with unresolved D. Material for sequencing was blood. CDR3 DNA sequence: TGCAGCGTTGTGAGCAGATTATACGAGCAGTACTTC. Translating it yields CSVVSRLYEQYF.